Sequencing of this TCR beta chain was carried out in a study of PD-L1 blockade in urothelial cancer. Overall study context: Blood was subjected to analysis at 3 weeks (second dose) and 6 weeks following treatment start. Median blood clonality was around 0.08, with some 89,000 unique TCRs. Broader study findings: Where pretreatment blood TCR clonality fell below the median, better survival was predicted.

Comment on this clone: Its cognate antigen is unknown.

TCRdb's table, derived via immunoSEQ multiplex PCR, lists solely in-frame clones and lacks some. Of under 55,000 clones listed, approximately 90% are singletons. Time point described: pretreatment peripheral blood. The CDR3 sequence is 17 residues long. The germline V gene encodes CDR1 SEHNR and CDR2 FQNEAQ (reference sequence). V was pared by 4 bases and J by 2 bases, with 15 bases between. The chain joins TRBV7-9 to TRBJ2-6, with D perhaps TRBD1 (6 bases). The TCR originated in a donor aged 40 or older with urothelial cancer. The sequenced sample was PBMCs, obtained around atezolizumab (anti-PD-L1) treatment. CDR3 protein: CASSSPPGAPGANVLTF. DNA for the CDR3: TGTGCCAGCAGCTCCCCCCCAGGGGCCCCTGGGGCCAACGTCCTGACTTTC.